This TCR beta chain was sequenced in a study of Ad26.COV2.S vaccination and SARS-CoV-2 variants. The CDR3 contains 10 residues. V was shortened by 6 bases and J by 10 bases, with 7 bases between the two germline ends. Looked up from germline, CDR1 is MGHDK and CDR2 is SYGVNS. Treatment noted: some 20 received Ad26.COV2.S at low or high dose, single or two shots; roughly 5 received placebo; per-sample allocation not given. At day 63 after the first vaccine or placebo injection, samples were drawn. Repertoires were generated with immunoSEQ multiplex PCR, while TCRdb's copy carries only in-frame clones and drops some. The repertoire has a few hundred thousand clones, over 75% of them found once; the top ten carry more than 3%.

This sequence originates from a person aged 18 to 59 who received the Ad26.COV2.S COVID-19 vaccine or a placebo. The starting material was peripheral blood, obtained in a trial of Ad26.COV2.S vaccine versus placebo. The V and J genes are TRBV25-1 and TRBJ2-1, with D maybe TRBD2 (5 bases). The CDR3 reads CASRRVEQFF. CDR3 in DNA: TGTGCCAGCAGGAGGGTGGAGCAGTTCTTC.